The T cell receptor beta chain described here comes from a study of CD8+ T cells in alopecia areata (dated by TCRdb to 2016 to 2019). General notes on the study: Treated patients were enrolled in an open-label pilot trial of oral tofacitinib, 5 to 10 mg twice daily, for moderate-to-severe alopecia areata. Patients on tofacitinib were biopsied at baseline and after 4 and 24 weeks of treatment, and several of the patients also had a later scalp biopsy. Scalp clonality was compared across normal scalp (n=4), patchy alopecia areata scalp (n=8), and alopecia totalis/universalis scalp (n=8). Scalp tissue and sorted CD4+ and CD8+ peripheral blood T cells from patchy and totalis/universalis alopecia areata patients and from healthy controls were covered by human TCRbeta sequencing. In treated patients, disease severity was measured using the SALT score, which gives the percentage of scalp surface area affected. In both human patients and the C3H/HeJ mouse model, the study applied high-throughput TCRbeta sequencing to look at T cell clonal expansion in alopecia areata. The RNA source kit depended on sample type: the PAXgene miRNA kit for fixed scalp, the miRNeasy kit for PBMCs, and the RNeasy kit for mouse skin. TCRbeta CDR3 regions were amplified by immunoSEQ multiplex PCR with 35 Vbeta forward and 13 Jbeta reverse primers. Patients stayed on tofacitinib for 6 to 18 months and then had 6 months of follow-up off drug so that delayed response and recurrence could be assessed. Results the study describes overall, beyond this receptor: Scalp TCR repertoire analysis is complicated because resident alphabeta T cells in normal human skin are also sequenced, whereas mouse skin is dominated by gammadelta T cells. Compared with normal scalp, lesional scalp had higher clonality and more expanded CD8+ clones, particularly in alopecia totalis/universalis, a pattern that suggests antigenic drive. Tofacitinib significantly decreased scalp clonality and the number of expanded CD8+ clones among the top 100 scalp clones. During tofacitinib treatment, many expanded lesional clones stuck around in both scalp and blood, and this persistence may partly explain why relapse happens after treatment is stopped. Because the treated cohort was small and included a single nonresponder, larger studies are needed to assess links between baseline CD8+ expansion and response. TCR sequences shared between patients were less clear than in mice, possibly partly because of HLA diversity in the patient population.

The time point label, as the study defines it: more than three weeks on oral tofacitinib. According to the study, the label for this sample's treatment or condition signals: oral pan-JAK inhibitor, 5-10 mg twice daily. Lesional scalp punch biopsies and peripheral blood were obtained from alopecia areata patients. PBMCs were isolated by density centrifugation and stained for CD3, CD4 and CD8, after which CD4+ and CD8+ T cells were sorted on a FACSAria. The library was produced with the immunoSEQ multiplex PCR assay. To provide template for TCR sequencing, every sample had RNA extracted and reverse transcribed into cDNA. SuperScript III was used to make first-strand cDNA, primed with a 2:1 mix of oligo-dT and random hexamers. A synthetic immune receptor repertoire was used to assess amplification bias, and residual bias was removed computationally. The published analysis was carried out like this. After raw reads were preprocessed to remove errors, the CDR3 was defined following IMGT conventions as running from the conserved cysteine to phenylalanine. Clonality was calculated as 1 minus Shannon entropy normalized by log2 of the number of productive unique TCRs. CD4 or CD8 identity of scalp clones was inferred by cross-referencing scalp TCRbeta sequences with sorted blood CD4 and CD8 repertoires. The clones in this table, taken by TCRdb from immuneACCESS, are in-frame only. Not every clone is retained; where verified, under half of the shortfall comes from an unresolved V gene, and the cause of the rest is unknown. D and trimming were read from the DNA, whereas the V and J calls and clone size are those reported in that table. The sample has approximately 200,000 clones on record, roughly three fifths of them singletons. Of the sample, around 3.2% is held by the ten largest clones.

Note on this clone: Its specific antigen is unknown. Base qualities are not provided; no much larger clone lies one nucleotide away.

V is trimmed back by 1 base and J by 1 base, and the junction contains 2 bases that no gene match accounts for. Including cysteine and phenylalanine, the CDR3 has 15 amino acids. The kept DNA is CDR3 alone, 45 bases in frame from the first base. CDR1 and CDR2 are read off the germline V gene (reference sequence) as SEHNR and FQNEAQ. This receptor chain uses TRBV7-9 and TRBJ2-5, and 8 bases in between align with TRBD1. The specimen comprised CD4+ T cells sorted from blood, sampled at week 4, from a patient treated with tofacitinib. The TCR sequence derives from a human donor with alopecia areata. CDR3 sequence: CASSLVGQVQETQYF. The DNA sequence is TGTGCCAGCAGCTTAGTGGGACAGGTCCAAGAGACCCAGTACTTC.